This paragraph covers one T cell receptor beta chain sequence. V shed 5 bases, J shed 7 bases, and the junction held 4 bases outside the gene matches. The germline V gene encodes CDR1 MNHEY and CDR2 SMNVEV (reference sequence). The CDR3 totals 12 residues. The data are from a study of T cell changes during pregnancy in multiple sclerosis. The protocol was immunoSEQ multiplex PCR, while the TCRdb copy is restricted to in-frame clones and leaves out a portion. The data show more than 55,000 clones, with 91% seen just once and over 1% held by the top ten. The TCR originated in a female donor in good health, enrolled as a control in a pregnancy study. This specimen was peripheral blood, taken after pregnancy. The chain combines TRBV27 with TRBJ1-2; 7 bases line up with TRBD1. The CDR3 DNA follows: TGTGCCAGCAGTAAGACAGGGTTTGGCTACACCTTC. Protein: CASSKTGFGYTF.